Below, 17 T cell receptor beta chains from the same sample are listed, as sequenced in a study of vaccination and CD4 T cells after COVID-19. Their antigens are not known. The treatment was: roughly 11-day PBMC culture with coronavirus spike peptide pools or control peptides (ViraFEST assay). Oncomine TCR Beta short-read sequencing was applied to DNA from cultured CD4+ T cells. TCRdb ran MiXCR on the PCR reads and lists one entry per CDR3 protein. Altogether almost 15,000 distinct CDR3 sequences are present, 21% being singletons, with the ten largest covering about 12%. The material was CD4+ T cells from blood, cultured in vitro, obtained before SARS-CoV-2 vaccination. The receptors stem from a human donor who received a COVID-19 vaccine.

This clonotype was observed a few times. This rearrangement joins TRBV6-5 to TRBJ2-1, with 11 nucleotides matching TRBD2. The V segment lost 2 bases and the J segment 8 bases; nucleotides outside the gene matches: 11. The CDR3 extends over 17 amino acids. Germline V gene sequence: CDR1 MNHEY, CDR2 SVGAGI. The CDR3 spells CASSYGQVAGGLDEQFF. The DNA of the CDR3 is TGTGCCAGCAGTTACGGGCAGGTAGCGGGGGGGCTGGATGAGCAGTTCTTC.

This clonotype appeared a single time. The rearrangement uses TRBV28 and TRBJ2-1; 11 bases are a match to TRBD2. This CDR3 has 15 amino acids. V was pared by 7 bases and J by 8 bases, with 10 bases of the junction left unmatched. Germline V gene sequence: CDR1 MDHEN, CDR2 SYDVKM. The CDR3 DNA reads as TGTGCCAGCATTCCCTCTAGCGGGGGGATGTATGAGCAGTTCTTC. As protein: CASIPSSGGMYEQFF.

This clonotype turned up a few times. The chain is built from TRBV5-1 and TRBJ2-7, with 11 bases that match TRBD2. Germline CDR1 and CDR2: SGHRS and YFSETQ. The ends lost 4 bases at V and 0 bases at J; junction bases unmatched: 6. The CDR3 is 16 residues long. Here the CDR3 reads CASSGLTSGDSYEQYF. CDR3 DNA: TGCGCCAGCAGCGGACTGACTAGCGGGGACTCCTACGAGCAGTACTTC. The full variable domain, completed using reference TRBV5-1 and TRBJ2-7, is KAGVTQTPRYLIKTRGQQVTLSCSPISGHRSVSWYQQTPGQGLQFLFEYFSETQRNKGNFPGRFSGRQFSNSRSEMNVSTLELGDSALYLCASSGLTSGDSYEQYFGPGTRLTVT.

V and J are TRBV15 and TRBJ2-5; D is undetermined. Trimming took off 2 bases at V and 3 bases at J, with 19 bases between the two ends. Germline V gene sequence: CDR1 LNHNV, CDR2 YYDKDF (reference sequence). The CDR3 loop spans 17 amino acids. Here the CDR3 reads CATSRPPLPNTEETQYF. In DNA form, the CDR3 reads TGTGCCACCAGCAGACCCCCCCTGCCAAATACAGAAGAGACCCAGTACTTC.

This clonotype has a handful of counts. The chain has TRBV19 and TRBJ1-1; D call uncertain. CDR3 length equals 12 residues. Trimming took off 7 bases at V and 8 bases at J, with 14 bases between the two ends. The V gene's germline CDR1 is LNHDA and CDR2 SQIVND (reference sequence). DNA for the CDR3: TGTGCCAGTACTATTCGCGGTCAGGAAGCTTTCTTT. It codes for CASTIRGQEAFF.

The chain carries TRBV20-1 and TRBJ2-7, with a tentative D call TRBD2 (5 bases). Trimming took off 3 bases at V and 6 bases at J, with 18 bases between the two ends. The CDR3 spans 14 residues. CDR1 DFQATT and CDR2 SNEGSKA come from the germline V gene (reference sequence). In nucleotides, the CDR3 is TGCAGTGCTAGGGCACTAGACACATCAGGCGAGCAGTACTTC. This codes for CSARALDTSGEQYF.

V gene TRBV11-3 combines with J gene TRBJ2-2; weak D call: TRBD1 (7 bases). This CDR3 is 16 amino acids long. Trimming pared 2 bases from V and 1 base from J, leaving 11 bases between. Germline assignment: CDR1 SGHNT and CDR2 YENEEA. The CDR3 region is CASSLRQGGNTGELFF. CDR3 bases: TGTGCCAGCAGCTTAAGGCAGGGGGGGAACACCGGGGAGCTGTTTTTT.

This clonotype appeared a few times. The chain combines TRBV19 with TRBJ2-3, with 8 bases lining up with TRBD2. Germline values: CDR1 LNHDA, CDR2 SQIVND (reference sequence). This CDR3 contains 15 residues. Trimming took 5 bases from V and 0 from J; bases not matched to a gene: 4. CDR3 DNA: TGTGCCAGTAGTTTAGGACTAGCCAGCACAGATACGCAGTATTTT. This gives the protein CASSLGLASTDTQYF. The whole variable domain, filled in from reference TRBV19 and TRBJ2-3, reads DGGITQSPKYLFRKEGQNVTLSCEQNLNHDAMYWYRQDPGQGLRLIYYSQIVNDFQKGDIAEGYSVSREKKESFPLTVTSAQKNPTAFYLCASSLGLASTDTQYFGPGTRLTVL.

The chain carries TRBV6-1 and TRBJ2-2; the D gene is possibly TRBD1 (5 bases). The V and J ends lost 5 bases and 3 bases respectively, with 7 bases between them. CDR1 and CDR2 (germline): MNHNS, SASEGT. The CDR3 totals 13 residues. Here the CDR3 reads CASSPQDTGELFF. The CDR3 region has the DNA TGTGCCAGCAGTCCACAGGACACCGGGGAGCTGTTTTTT.

This clonotype occurred a few times. The V and J genes are TRBV5-8 and TRBJ1-2; D is undetermined. CDR1 and CDR2 (germline): SGHTS, YDEGEE. V was shortened by 0 bases and J by 4 bases, with 1 base between the two germline ends. The CDR3 spans 11 residues. The CDR3 DNA sequence: TGTGCCAGCAGCTTGGGCTATGGCTACACCTTC. This encodes CASSLGYGYTF.

This clonotype has only a few counts. The genes are TRBV19 and TRBJ1-2; 8 nucleotides align to TRBD1. Germline trimming cut 7 bases from V and 2 bases from J; bases unmatched to any gene: 6. This CDR3 comprises 14 residues. CDR1 is LNHDA, CDR2 SQIVND, per germline (reference sequence). The CDR3 here is CASTRDRRNYGYTF. Here the CDR3 DNA reads TGTGCCAGTACCCGGGACAGGCGGAACTATGGCTACACCTTC. The full variable domain, with the rest looked up from reference TRBV19 and TRBJ1-2, is DGGITQSPKYLFRKEGQNVTLSCEQNLNHDAMYWYRQDPGQGLRLIYYSQIVNDFQKGDIAEGYSVSREKKESFPLTVTSAQKNPTAFYLCASTRDRRNYGYTFGSGTRLTVV.

The chain joins TRBV4-1 to TRBJ1-5, with a possible D match to TRBD1 (6 bases). The CDR3 has 18 residues. Germline CDR1 reads MGHRA; CDR2 reads YSYEKL. V was trimmed by 3 bases and J by 0 bases, leaving 18 bases between them. As DNA, the CDR3 is TGCGCCAGCAGCCAGGAGGGGCACAGGGCTTATAGCAATCAGCCCCAGCATTTT. Translated, it gives CASSQEGHRAYSNQPQHF.

A few counts support this clonotype. The chain has TRBV5-1 and TRBJ2-5; D gene unclear. Per germline, CDR1 SGHRS and CDR2 YFSETQ. The CDR3 has 14 residues. Between the trimmed V and J ends, which lost 0 bases and 2 bases, there was a span of 8 bases. The CDR3 sequence: CASSLGINQETQYF. CDR3 in DNA: TGCGCCAGCAGCTTGGGGATAAATCAAGAGACCCAGTACTTC.

The sample holds a few counts of this clonotype. This sequence joins TRBV20-1 and TRBJ1-4; 7 nucleotides line up with TRBD1. This CDR3 is built from 16 residues. From germline, CDR1 is DFQATT and CDR2 SNEGSKA (reference sequence). J lost 2 bases, V lost 6 bases, and 12 bases had no gene match. The CDR3 protein is CSATGQRGWTNEKLFF. In nucleotides, the CDR3 is TGCAGTGCAACGGGACAGAGAGGGTGGACTAATGAAAAACTGTTTTTT.

This clonotype was seen only a few times. This sequence joins TRBV2 and TRBJ2-3, with 10 bases matching TRBD2. V was clipped by 8 bases and J by 3 bases; unmatched bases: 11. CDR1 SNHLY and CDR2 FYNNEI come from the germline V gene. CDR3 length: 16 residues. CDR3 residues: CASRKTSGRSTDTQYF. The CDR3 nucleotides read TGTGCCAGCCGAAAGACTAGCGGGCGAAGTACAGATACGCAGTATTTT.

Only a few counts were recorded for this clonotype. The chain couples TRBV27 to TRBJ1-1; 8 bases are shared with TRBD1. The V segment lost 6 bases and the J segment 4 bases; nucleotides outside the gene matches: 7. Germline CDR1 is MNHEY and CDR2 is SMNVEV (reference sequence). The CDR3 extends over 14 amino acids. In DNA form, the CDR3 reads TGTGCCAGCAGGGGGGACAGGAGGGGCACTGAAGCTTTCTTT. Translating gives CASRGDRRGTEAFF.

This clonotype is medium-sized in the sample. The CDR3 region is CSEWRSDSRYGYTF. CDR3 coding DNA: TGCAGTGAGTGGCGCTCCGACAGCAGATATGGCTACACCTTC. The chain uses TRBV20-1 and TRBJ1-2; a possible D gene is TRBD1 (5 bases). CDR1 and CDR2 from the germline V gene are DFQATT and SNEGSKA (reference sequence). The CDR3 extends over 14 amino acids. Trimming removed 7 bases from V and 5 bases from J, with 20 bases in between.